Below are 25 T cell receptor beta chains sequenced from a single sample in a study of cytomegalovirus exposure and HLA in healthy donors. Primers for the PCR totalled 60 Vbeta and 13 Jbeta. Generated by immunoSEQ multiplex PCR, the TCRdb table keeps only in-frame clones and is missing some. The data contain roughly 100,000 clones, about three quarters of them singletons. Sequenced sample: PBMCs. The receptors come from a male donor in good health and CMV-seronegative.

By sample fraction, this clone is medium-sized (0.01 to 0.1%). The chain joins TRBV27 to TRBJ2-7; TRBD1 aligns across 10 bases. Germline assignment: CDR1 MNHEY and CDR2 SMNVEV (reference sequence). This CDR3 spans 17 amino acids. V shed 5 bases, J shed 4 bases, and the junction held 14 bases outside the gene matches. The CDR3 nucleotides read TGTGCCAGCAGTATAGTCTCTCTGGGACAGGGGATATACGAGCAGTACTTC. Amino acids: CASSIVSLGQGIYEQYF.

This chain links TRBV5-6 with TRBJ1-5, with TRBD1 as a possible D gene (5 bases). The CDR3 length is 16 residues. The V end was cut by 1 base, the J end by 3 bases, with 14 bases between. Germline values: CDR1 SGHDT, CDR2 YYEEEE. CDR3 in amino acids: CASSLKGIWANQPQHF. As DNA, the CDR3 is TGTGCCAGCAGCTTGAAGGGGATCTGGGCCAATCAGCCCCAGCATTTT.

The chain combines TRBV4-3 with TRBJ2-7; 8 bases fit TRBD1. CDR1 is LGHNA, CDR2 YSLEER, per germline. The CDR3 is made up of 15 amino acids. V shed 3 bases, J shed 3 bases, and the junction held 7 bases outside the gene matches. The CDR3, as DNA: TGCGCCAGCAGCCAGACCGGGACAGGCTTCTACGAGCAGTACTTC. Translating gives CASSQTGTGFYEQYF.

V usage is TRBV2 and J usage is TRBJ2-2; 9 bases match TRBD2. The CDR3 totals 15 residues. Germline lookup yields CDR1 SNHLY and CDR2 FYNNEI. V was clipped by 7 bases and J by 4 bases; unmatched bases: 7. CDR3 in DNA: TGTGCCAGCACCCCTGGGACTAGCAGCACCGGGGAGCTGTTTTTT. It codes for CASTPGTSSTGELFF. The full variable domain, with the rest looked up from reference TRBV2 and TRBJ2-2, is EPEVTQTPSHQVTQMGQEVILRCVPISNHLYFYWYRQILGQKVEFLVSFYNNEISEKSEIFDDQFSVERPDGSNFTLKIRSTKLEDSAMYFCASTPGTSSTGELFFGEGSRLTVL.

V and J are TRBV18 and TRBJ2-6, with D maybe TRBD2 (6 bases). This CDR3 is built from 18 residues. The germline gives CDR1 KGHSH, CDR2 LQKENI. V was trimmed by 4 bases and J by 0 bases, leaving 16 bases between them. The CDR3 reads CASSQAAGLSSGANVLTF. CDR3 bases: TGTGCCAGCTCACAGGCGGCGGGATTAAGCTCTGGGGCCAACGTCCTGACTTTC.

This sequence joins TRBV4-3 and TRBJ2-1; 8 nucleotides match TRBD2. J gave up 2 bases and V 1 base, and 1 base lay outside the gene matches. Germline V gene lookup returns CDR1 LGHNA and CDR2 YSLEER. CDR3 size: 15 residues. The CDR3: CASSQALAAYNEQFF. The CDR3 DNA sequence: TGCGCCAGCAGCCAAGCACTAGCGGCCTACAATGAGCAGTTCTTC.

The rearrangement joins TRBV30 to TRBJ2-5; D may be TRBD2 (5 bases). The DNA matches TRBJ2-7 better at its end, which makes the J call doubtful. The germline gives CDR1 GTSNPN, CDR2 SVGIG (reference sequence). The CDR3 runs to 15 residues. In nucleotides, the CDR3 is TGTGCCTGGAGTCTTGGTGGGAGCGGCTCCTACGAGCAGTACTTC. Translating it yields CAWSLGGSGSYEQYF.

This chain links TRBV11-2 with TRBJ2-6; 10 bases are shared with TRBD2. The CDR3 has 18 residues. Germline V lookup: CDR1 SGHAT, CDR2 FQNNGV. V lost 4 bases, J lost 4 bases, and 10 bases stayed unmatched. CDR3 coding DNA: TGTGCCAGCAGCTCCATCCTAGCGGGAGCAACGGGGGCCAACGTCCTGACTTTC. Translation gives CASSSILAGATGANVLTF.

This clone was counted a single time. The chain carries TRBV18 and TRBJ2-7; D is unresolved. V shed 2 bases and J shed 6 bases, with 5 bases lying between them. The V gene's germline CDR1 is KGHSH and CDR2 LQKENI. The CDR3 covers 11 residues. In DNA form, the CDR3 reads TGTGCCAGCTCACCATCTTTCGAGCAGTACTTC. Protein product: CASSPSFEQYF.

The chain is built from TRBV4-1 and TRBJ2-5; maybe TRBD2 (5 bases). Germline values: CDR1 MGHRA, CDR2 YSYEKL. V lost 0 bases, J lost 10 bases, and 18 bases lay in between. The CDR3 covers 15 residues. CDR3 bases: TGCGCCAGCAGCCAAGAAGCGCTCAGGACGAGGGTCCAGTACTTC. It yields the protein CASSQEALRTRVQYF.

The chain is built from TRBV27 and TRBJ1-2; 10 bases match TRBD1. In germline, CDR1 is MNHEY, CDR2 SMNVEV (reference sequence). The CDR3 is 12 amino acids. This CDR3 reads CTSGQGSYGYTF. In nucleotides, the CDR3 is TGTACTTCGGGACAGGGGTCCTATGGCTACACCTTC.

This chain links TRBV11-3 with TRBJ2-1; a possible D gene is TRBD1 (6 bases). V lost 3 bases, J lost 6 bases, and 12 bases lay in between. The V gene's germline CDR1 is SGHNT and CDR2 YENEEA. The CDR3 runs to 14 residues. CDR3 DNA: TGTGCCAGCAGCTTCGTGACAGGAACCAATGAGCAGTTCTTC. Amino acids: CASSFVTGTNEQFF.

This clone came up once. V gene TRBV10-2 combines with J gene TRBJ2-5; no definite D call. Trimming removed 3 bases at V and 2 bases at J, with 10 bases between. Germline loops: CDR1 WSHSY, CDR2 SAAADI. The CDR3 totals 14 residues. The CDR3 loop reads CASSDPTAQETQYF. The CDR3 nucleotides are TGCGCCAGCAGTGACCCCACTGCGCAAGAGACCCAGTACTTC.

This chain joins TRBV5-1 and TRBJ2-1; perhaps TRBD2 as D (5 bases). Per germline, CDR1 SGHRS and CDR2 YFSETQ. The V gene lost 2 bases and the J gene lost 3 bases, with 24 bases spanning the gap. This CDR3 is 19 amino acids long. The CDR3 loop reads CASSFPMGPQAVNYNEQFF. CDR3 in DNA: TGCGCCAGCAGCTTCCCTATGGGCCCCCAAGCGGTTAACTACAATGAGCAGTTCTTC.

V gene TRBV2 combines with J gene TRBJ1-2, with TRBD1 as a possible D gene (5 bases). The germline CDR1 and CDR2 sequences are SNHLY and FYNNEI. Trimming left V 2 bases short and J 8 bases short, with 18 bases between. There are 15 residues in the CDR3. CDR3: CASSEIRQGGRGYTF. The DNA for the CDR3 is TGTGCCAGCAGTGAAATTAGGCAGGGTGGAAGGGGCTACACCTTC. The whole variable domain, filled in from reference TRBV2 and TRBJ1-2, reads EPEVTQTPSHQVTQMGQEVILRCVPISNHLYFYWYRQILGQKVEFLVSFYNNEISEKSEIFDDQFSVERPDGSNFTLKIRSTKLEDSAMYFCASSEIRQGGRGYTFGSGTRLTVV.

About this clone itself: The sample contains more than one DNA sequence encoding this CDR3. The chain recombines TRBV2 with TRBJ1-5, with 7 bases identical to TRBD1. Germline CDR1 is SNHLY and CDR2 is FYNNEI. The CDR3 extends over 14 amino acids. J was trimmed by 4 bases and V by 6 bases; bases with no gene match: 6. The CDR3 nucleotides read TGTGCCAGCAGGACAGGGTTGAGTAATCAGCCCCAGCATTTT. It yields the protein CASRTGLSNQPQHF. Based on the CDR3 plus reference TRBV2 and TRBJ1-5, the full variable domain is EPEVTQTPSHQVTQMGQEVILRCVPISNHLYFYWYRQILGQKVEFLVSFYNNEISEKSEIFDDQFSVERPDGSNFTLKIRSTKLEDSAMYFCASRTGLSNQPQHFGDGTRLSIL.

This chain connects TRBV27 to TRBJ2-7, with 12 positions matching TRBD1. Germline V CDR1 and CDR2: MNHEY, SMNVEV (reference sequence). This CDR3 is built from 13 residues. The trim removed 4 bases at V and 7 bases at J, leaving 2 bases unmatched. This CDR3 reads CASSWDRGLEQYF. CDR3 coding DNA: TGTGCCAGCAGTTGGGACAGGGGGCTTGAGCAGTACTTC.

The J gene is TRBJ2-7, the V gene TRBV10-3; tentatively, D is TRBD1 (10 bases). This CDR3 spans 22 amino acids. Trimming removed 6 bases from V and 2 bases from J, with 38 bases in between. Germline values: CDR1 ENHRY, CDR2 SYGVKD. The CDR3 DNA reads as TGTGCCATCAGACGGACAGGGGGTGTCTCGCGGGAGGGCCCTCAAGACACCTACGAGCAGTACTTC. This translates into CAIRRTGGVSREGPQDTYEQYF.

The rearrangement joins TRBV2 to TRBJ2-1; 7 nucleotides match TRBD2. V lost 5 bases to trimming and J lost 0 bases; unmatched junction nucleotides: 7. Germline loops: CDR1 SNHLY, CDR2 FYNNEI. CDR3 size: 16 residues. The CDR3 here is CASSMTSQSSYNEQFF. CDR3 in DNA: TGTGCCAGCAGTATGACTAGCCAGAGCTCCTACAATGAGCAGTTCTTC. Drawing the rest from reference TRBV2 and TRBJ2-1, the complete variable domain is EPEVTQTPSHQVTQMGQEVILRCVPISNHLYFYWYRQILGQKVEFLVSFYNNEISEKSEIFDDQFSVERPDGSNFTLKIRSTKLEDSAMYFCASSMTSQSSYNEQFFGPGTRLTVL.

The chain couples TRBV27 to TRBJ2-4; 7 nucleotides match TRBD1. Germline V gives CDR1 MNHEY, CDR2 SMNVEV (reference sequence). The CDR3 covers 14 residues. J gave up 4 bases and V 5 bases, and 5 bases lay outside the gene matches. The DNA of the CDR3 is TGTGCCAGCAGTAAACGGGACAGAAAAAACATTCAGTACTTC. Its translation: CASSKRDRKNIQYF.

This clone has only one observation. The rearrangement links TRBV6-5 to TRBJ2-3, with TRBD2 identical over 12 bases. In germline, CDR1 is MNHEY, CDR2 SVGAGI. This CDR3 comprises 13 residues. After removal of 8 bases from V and 6 bases from J, the junction contained 3 bases not matched to a gene. The CDR3 region has the DNA TGTGCCAGCGGACTAGCGGGACGGGATACGCAGTATTTT. Translation gives CASGLAGRDTQYF.

The chain is built from TRBV5-3 and TRBJ1-1, with 10 bases identical to TRBD1. TRBV5-3 is an open reading frame whose function is uncertain. This CDR3 contains 17 residues. V was clipped by 4 bases and J by 1 base; unmatched bases: 10. CDR3 sequence (DNA): TGTGCCAGAAGCCAGGCCGGACAGGGGGATCAGAACACTGAAGCTTTCTTT. Protein: CARSQAGQGDQNTEAFF.

This chain links TRBV19 with TRBJ2-3; TRBD2 is a possible D gene (5 bases). Trimming removed 2 bases at V and 4 bases at J, with 10 bases between. Germline V lookup: CDR1 LNHDA, CDR2 SQIVND (reference sequence). The length of the CDR3 is 14 residues. DNA for the CDR3: TGTGCCAGTAGTATATTTGGGAGTCCAGATACGCAGTATTTT. Protein: CASSIFGSPDTQYF.

The V and J genes are TRBV19 and TRBJ2-1, with 13 bases matching TRBD2. V lost 7 bases, J lost 4 bases, and 10 bases stayed unmatched. Germline V gene sequence: CDR1 LNHDA, CDR2 SQIVND (reference sequence). The CDR3 covers 17 residues. CDR3 sequence (DNA): TGTGCCAGTAATGGACTAGCGGGAGCAGGGGGTTACAATGAGCAGTTCTTC. It codes for CASNGLAGAGGYNEQFF.

This chain links TRBV5-1 with TRBJ1-1; perhaps TRBD1 as D (5 bases). This CDR3 is built from 14 residues. The ends were cut back, 0 bases at V and 5 bases at J, with 11 bases in the middle. Germline V gene sequence: CDR1 SGHRS, CDR2 YFSETQ. The CDR3 bases are TGCGCCAGCAGCTTGGCGGGGGGAGATACTGAAGCTTTCTTT. Translation: CASSLAGGDTEAFF.